The subject of this entry is one T cell receptor (beta chain). No antigen is known for it. This record belongs to a study of OX40 agonist ivuxolimab in advanced cancers. About the study: Ivuxolimab is an agonistic anti-OX40 (CD134) antibody, and patients were treated with it. Among those enrolled, mean age was about 58 years (range about 20 to 79) and 75% to 85% were male. Every 2 weeks, ivuxolimab was infused into the patients intravenously at between 0.01 and 10 mg/kg.

Germline V gene lookup returns CDR1 LNHDA and CDR2 SQIVND (reference sequence). V was clipped by 5 bases and J by 5 bases; unmatched bases: 5. This CDR3 is built from 15 residues. This table comes from immunoSEQ multiplex PCR, and its TCRdb copy is limited to in-frame clones, with some not included. The profile shows 30,000 to 40,000 clones, about 92% of them singletons. Findings and limits, study-wide: In the 0.1 to 3.0 mg/kg range, CD4+ and CD8+ blood T cells had expanded clonally by week 6.

The rearrangement uses TRBV19 and TRBJ1-4; 10 bases are shared with TRBD1. The sequencing used CD4+ or CD8+ T cells sorted from blood, collected in a trial of the OX40 agonist ivuxolimab. The receptor was isolated from an adult with an advanced solid tumor such as melanoma, head and neck, liver or kidney cancer. The CDR3 DNA is TGTGCCAGTAGTCCCCGGACAGGGGGGAATGAAAAACTGTTTTTT. It translates to CASSPRTGGNEKLFF.